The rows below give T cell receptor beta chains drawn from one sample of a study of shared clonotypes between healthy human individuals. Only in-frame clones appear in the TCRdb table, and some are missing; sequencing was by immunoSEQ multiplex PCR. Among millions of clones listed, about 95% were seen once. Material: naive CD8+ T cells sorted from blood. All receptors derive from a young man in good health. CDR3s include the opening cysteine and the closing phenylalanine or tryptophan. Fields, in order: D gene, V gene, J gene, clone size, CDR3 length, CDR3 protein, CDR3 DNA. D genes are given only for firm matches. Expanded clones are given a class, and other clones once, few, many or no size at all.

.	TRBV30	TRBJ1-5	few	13	CAWSSGSGQPQHF	TGTGCCTGGAGTTCCGGGTCCGGTCAGCCCCAGCATTTT
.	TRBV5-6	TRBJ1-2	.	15	CASSLARQTFPGYTF	TGTGCCAGCAGCTTGGCGCGACAGACCTTCCCGGGCTACACCTTC
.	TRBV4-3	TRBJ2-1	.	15	CASSQEFGINNEQFF	TGCGCCAGCAGCCAAGAGTTCGGGATTAACAATGAGCAGTTCTTC
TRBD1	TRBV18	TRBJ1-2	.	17	CASSYGQGASFNYGYTF	TGTGCCAGCTCATACGGACAGGGGGCCTCTTTCAACTATGGCTACACCTTC
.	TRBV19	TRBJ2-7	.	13	CASSIAPSHEQYF	TGTGCCAGTAGTATAGCGCCCTCCCACGAGCAGTACTTC
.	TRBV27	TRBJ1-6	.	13	CASSSGIYSPLHF	TGTGCCAGCAGTTCAGGGATCTATTCACCCCTCCACTTT
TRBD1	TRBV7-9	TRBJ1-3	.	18	CASSLEGQGKISGNTIYF	TGTGCCAGCAGCTTAGAAGGACAGGGGAAGATCTCTGGAAACACCATATATTTT
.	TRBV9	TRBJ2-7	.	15	CASSVAAGGNYEQYF	TGTGCCAGCAGTGTTGCGGCAGGGGGGAATTACGAGCAGTACTTC
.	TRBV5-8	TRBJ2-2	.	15	CASSFFYANTGELFF	TGTGCCAGCAGCTTTTTCTATGCGAACACCGGGGAGCTGTTTTTT
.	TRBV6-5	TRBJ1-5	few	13	CASSPTVNQPQHF	TGTGCCAGCAGTCCGACAGTGAATCAGCCCCAGCATTTT
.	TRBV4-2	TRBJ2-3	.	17	CASSQEFAVQGTDTQYF	TGTGCCAGCAGCCAAGAGTTTGCGGTTCAAGGCACAGATACGCAGTATTTT
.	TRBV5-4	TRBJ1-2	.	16	CASSSGPWTANYGYTF	TGTGCCAGCAGCTCCGGGCCTTGGACAGCTAACTATGGCTACACCTTC
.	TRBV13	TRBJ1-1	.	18	CASSLSLGQSLRNTEAFF	TGTGCCAGCAGCTTAAGTCTTGGACAGTCCCTTAGGAACACTGAAGCTTTCTTT
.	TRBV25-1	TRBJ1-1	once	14	CASSEWGLNTEAFF	TGTGCCAGCAGTGAATGGGGGCTGAACACTGAAGCTTTCTTT
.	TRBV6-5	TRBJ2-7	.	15	CASSYSPGALAEQYF	TGTGCCAGCAGTTACTCTCCAGGGGCTTTGGCCGAGCAGTACTTC
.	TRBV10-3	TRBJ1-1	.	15	CAISEPDRMNTEAFF	TGTGCCATCAGTGAGCCAGACAGGATGAACACTGAAGCTTTCTTT
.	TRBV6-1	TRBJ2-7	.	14	CASSGPGVLYEQYF	TGTGCCAGCAGTGGCCCCGGGGTCCTTTACGAGCAGTACTTC
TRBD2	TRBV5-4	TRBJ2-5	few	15	CASSLDGTIVETQYF	TGTGCCAGCAGCTTGGATGGGACTATCGTGGAGACCCAGTACTTC
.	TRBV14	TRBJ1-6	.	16	CASSNAPVGYNSPLHF	TGTGCCAGCAGCAATGCGCCCGTCGGCTATAATTCACCCCTCCACTTT
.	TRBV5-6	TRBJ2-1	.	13	CASGHTFNNEQFF	TGTGCCAGCGGTCACACGTTTAACAATGAGCAGTTCTTC
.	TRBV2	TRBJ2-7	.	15	CASSEDFGEPYEQYF	TGTGCCAGCAGTGAAGACTTTGGGGAACCCTACGAGCAGTACTTC
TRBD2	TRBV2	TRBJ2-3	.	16	CASSGGLAGDGDTQYF	TGTGCCAGCAGTGGGGGACTAGCGGGAGATGGGGATACGCAGTATTTT
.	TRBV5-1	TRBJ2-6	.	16	CASSLSSLSGANVLTF	TGCGCCAGCAGCTTGTCGAGTCTCTCTGGGGCCAACGTCCTGACTTTC
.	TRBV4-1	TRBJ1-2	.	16	CASSQARGREIYGYTF	TGCGCCAGCAGCCAAGCCAGGGGACGGGAGATCTATGGCTACACCTTC
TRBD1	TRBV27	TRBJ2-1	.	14	CASSSRTGAAEQFF	TGTGCCAGCAGTTCCAGGACAGGGGCGGCTGAGCAGTTCTTC
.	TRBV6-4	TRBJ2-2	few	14	CASSPVPVTGELFF	TGTGCCAGCAGCCCTGTCCCGGTTACCGGGGAGCTGTTTTTT
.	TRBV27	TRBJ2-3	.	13	CASKTVSTDTQYF	TGTGCCAGCAAGACCGTCTCCACAGATACGCAGTATTTT
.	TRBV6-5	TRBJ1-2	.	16	CASSYSSQGSNYGYTF	TGTGCCAGCAGTTACTCATCGCAGGGGTCTAACTATGGCTACACCTTC
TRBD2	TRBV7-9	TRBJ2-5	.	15	CASSLSSGSGETQYF	TGTGCCAGCAGCCTGAGTAGCGGGAGTGGGGAGACCCAGTACTTC
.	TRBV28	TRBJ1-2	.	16	CASSLADRPTNYGYTF	TGTGCCAGCAGTTTAGCGGATAGGCCCACTAACTATGGCTACACCTTC
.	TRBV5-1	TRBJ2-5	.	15	CASSLGQGTQETQYF	TGCGCCAGCAGCTTGGGCCAGGGGACCCAAGAGACCCAGTACTTC
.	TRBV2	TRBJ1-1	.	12	CASTKGDTEAFF	TGTGCCAGCACGAAAGGAGACACTGAAGCTTTCTTT
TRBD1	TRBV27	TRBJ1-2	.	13	CASRRGTGNGYTF	TGTGCCAGCAGGAGAGGGACAGGGAACGGCTACACCTTC
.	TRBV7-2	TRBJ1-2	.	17	CASSLERLAAANYGYTF	TGTGCCAGCAGCTTAGAACGCTTGGCAGCTGCTAACTATGGCTACACCTTC
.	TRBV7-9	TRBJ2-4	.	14	CASSSPGAQNIQYF	TGTGCCAGCAGCTCCCCGGGGGCGCAGAACATTCAGTACTTC
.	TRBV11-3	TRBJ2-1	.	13	CASSWQPQGEQFF	TGTGCCAGCAGCTGGCAGCCCCAGGGTGAGCAGTTCTTC
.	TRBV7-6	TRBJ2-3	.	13	CASSLLPGDTQYF	TGTGCCAGCAGCTTGCTACCGGGGGATACGCAGTATTTT
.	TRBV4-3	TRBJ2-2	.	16	CASSQEGQPNTGELFF	TGCGCCAGCAGCCAAGAAGGACAGCCGAACACCGGGGAGCTGTTTTTT
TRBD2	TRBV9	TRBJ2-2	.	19	CASSVNPGLADANTGELFF	TGTGCCAGCAGCGTAAATCCGGGACTAGCAGACGCGAACACCGGGGAGCTGTTTTTT
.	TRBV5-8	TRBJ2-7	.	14	CASSLSPNSDEQYF	TGTGCCAGCAGCTTGTCTCCGAATTCGGACGAGCAGTACTTC
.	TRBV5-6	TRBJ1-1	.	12	CASSFSGTEAFF	TGTGCCAGCAGCTTTTCGGGTACTGAAGCTTTCTTT